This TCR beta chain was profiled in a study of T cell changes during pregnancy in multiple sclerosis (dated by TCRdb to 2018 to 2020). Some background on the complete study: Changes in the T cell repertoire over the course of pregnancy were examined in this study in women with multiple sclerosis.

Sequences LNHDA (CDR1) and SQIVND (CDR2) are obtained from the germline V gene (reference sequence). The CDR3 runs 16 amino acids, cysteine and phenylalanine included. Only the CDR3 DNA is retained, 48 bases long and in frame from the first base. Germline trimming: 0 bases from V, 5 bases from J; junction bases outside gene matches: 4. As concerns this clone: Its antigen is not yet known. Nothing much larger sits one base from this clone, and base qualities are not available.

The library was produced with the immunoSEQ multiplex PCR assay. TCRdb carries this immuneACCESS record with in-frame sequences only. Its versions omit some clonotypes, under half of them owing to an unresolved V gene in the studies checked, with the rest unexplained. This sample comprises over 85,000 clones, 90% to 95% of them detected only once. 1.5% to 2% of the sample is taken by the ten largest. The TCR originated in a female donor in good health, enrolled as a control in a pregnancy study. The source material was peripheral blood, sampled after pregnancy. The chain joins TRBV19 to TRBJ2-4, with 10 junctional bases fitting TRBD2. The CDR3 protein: CASSIDLLAGENIQYF. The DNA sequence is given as TGTGCCAGTAGTATAGACCTTCTAGCGGGGGAAAACATTCAGTACTTC.